The 21 T cell receptor beta chains below all came from one sample that was sequenced in a study of tumor-infiltrating lymphocytes in primary liver carcinoma. A primer in the constant region served to generate TCR beta cDNA from approximately 500 ng of total RNA. Sequencing libraries for TCR beta derived from three nested multiplex PCR rounds that used slightly modified ARM-PCR. TRBV1-TRBV30 forward primers paired with a C-beta reverse primer drove the first two PCR rounds, approximately 11 cycles each. TCRdb called the multiplex PCR reads again in MiXCR, with one record for every CDR3 protein. The sample contains roughly 80,000 distinct CDR3 sequences, roughly 71% of which appear only once. Without any cell sorting, roughly 20-32 mg of bulk tissue yielded co-extracted RNA and DNA. The source material was tumor-adjacent normal liver tissue. These receptors came from a middle-aged man with primary liver carcinoma and hepatitis B virus infection.

This clonotype was seen only a few times. The chain carries TRBV7-9 and TRBJ2-3, with TRBD2 matching over 10 bases. CDR3 length equals 18 residues. Germline V gives CDR1 SEHNR, CDR2 FQNEAQ (reference sequence). The V gene end was trimmed by 3 bases and the J gene end by 4 bases; junction bases not matched to a gene: 13. CDR3 residues: CASSFDLTTSGTPDTQYF. The CDR3 nucleotides are TGTGCCAGCAGCTTCGATTTAACAACTAGCGGGACTCCAGATACGCAGTATTTT.

The chain recombines TRBV11-1 with TRBJ2-1, with TRBD1 as a possible D gene (6 bases). Trimming took 0 bases from V and 3 from J, leaving 12 bases between them. The CDR3 covers 16 residues. The germline gives CDR1 SGHAT, CDR2 FQDESV (reference sequence). The CDR3 DNA reads TGTGCCAGCAGCTTAGCGAACAGGGCTTACTACAATGAGCAGTTCTTC. Encoded protein: CASSLANRAYYNEQFF.

Points on this clonotype: As the CDR3 is not closed by the conserved phenylalanine or tryptophan, this likely results from a read error. The V gene is TRBV11-2, the J gene TRBJ2-7; the match to TRBD1 covers 9 bases. Germline V gene lookup returns CDR1 SGHAT and CDR2 FQNNGV. The CDR3 sequence is 16 residues long. V gave up 1 base and J gave up 3 bases; unmatched junction bases: 7. The CDR3 region is CASSLVLGQGSYEQYL. The CDR3 DNA is TGTGCCAGCAGCTTAGTCCTCGGACAGGGGAGCTACGAGCAGTACTTG.

The rearrangement links TRBV4-1 to TRBJ2-7; the D gene is possibly TRBD2 (6 bases). V was trimmed by 7 bases and J by 11 bases, leaving 18 bases between them. Germline values: CDR1 MGHRA, CDR2 YSYEKL. The CDR3 is made up of 12 amino acids. In DNA form, the CDR3 reads TGCGCCAGCAAGGGGACGGGGGAAGAGGAGTACTTC. This translates into CASKGTGEEEYF.

Concerning this clonotype itself: Because the CDR3 is missing its conserved closing phenylalanine or tryptophan, this is likely a read error. The DNA is omitted, as the CDR3 cannot be located on it reliably, and the CDR3 follows TCRdb's listing. The CDR3 sequence: CSILDTEVFY. This chain uses TRBV29-1 with TRBJ1-1. Per the germline V gene, CDR1 is SQVTM and CDR2 is ANQGSEA. The CDR3 spans 10 amino acids, including both terminal residues.

The chain carries TRBV5-5 and TRBJ2-1, with D perhaps TRBD1 (5 bases). The CDR3 runs 17 residues. The germline V gene encodes CDR1 SGHKS and CDR2 YYEKEE (reference sequence). The V gene lost 3 bases and the J gene lost 7 bases, with 23 bases spanning the gap. CDR3 DNA sequence: TGTGCCAGCAGCTACGAGATAAGGTCCAGGGAATGGAATGAGCAGTTCTTC. It translates to CASSYEIRSREWNEQFF.

This chain connects TRBV30 to TRBJ2-3; unclear D gene. The CDR3 sequence is 13 residues long. Trimming shortened V by 4 bases and J by 7 bases, and 15 bases separated the two germline ends. Looked up from germline, CDR1 is GTSNPN and CDR2 is SVGIG (reference sequence). Written as DNA, the CDR3 is TGTGCCTGGAATTCCCTACCCCCATATACGCAGTATTTT. As protein: CAWNSLPPYTQYF.

The chain has TRBV24-1 and TRBJ1-1, with 7 bases matching TRBD1. Germline trimming cut 9 bases from V and 1 base from J; bases unmatched to any gene: 7. Per germline, CDR1 KGHDR and CDR2 SFDVKD. The length of the CDR3 is 14 residues. CDR3 sequence (DNA): TGTGCCACCCGAGGGGGCGAGACGAACACTGAAGCTTTCTTT. This translates into CATRGGETNTEAFF.

This sequence joins TRBV5-4 and TRBJ2-7; 9 nucleotides align to TRBD2. Trimming took 5 bases from V and 5 from J; bases not matched to a gene: 11. The CDR3 covers 15 residues. The germline gives CDR1 SGHNT, CDR2 YYREEE (reference sequence). This chain's CDR3 is CASSLSGTSQDEQYF. Written as DNA, the CDR3 is TGTGCCAGCAGTCTCTCCGGGACTAGCCAAGACGAGCAGTACTTC.

In regard to this clonotype: An end of the junction differs from the germline gene, which may be a read error. The rearrangement links TRBV12-3 or TRBV12-4 to TRBJ2-7; D remains ambiguous. The CDR3 contains 13 residues. Here the CDR3 reads CVSSLLRSYEQYF. The CDR3 DNA is TGTGTCAGCAGTTTACTCCGATCCTACGAGCAGTACTTC.

Worth noting for this clonotype: The conserved closing phenylalanine or tryptophan is absent in this CDR3, likely reflecting a read error. The CDR3: CASSLYYRVAEAFI. The CDR3 nucleotides are TGTGCCAGCAGCTTGTATTACAGGGTGGCTGAAGCTTTCATT. This chain uses TRBV5-5 with TRBJ1-1, with a tentative D call TRBD1 (6 bases). This CDR3 comprises 14 residues. CDR1 is SGHKS, CDR2 YYEKEE, per germline (reference sequence). V dropped 1 base and J dropped 6 bases, with 13 bases sitting between them.

In its sample, this clonotype was seen many times. Here the CDR3 reads CASSFGGGPRSINEQFF. The CDR3 DNA reads TGTGCCAGCAGCTTCGGGGGAGGGCCCCGATCCATCAATGAGCAGTTCTTC. V and J are TRBV7-9 and TRBJ2-1, with 7 nucleotides matching TRBD2. The ends lost 3 bases at V and 6 bases at J; junction bases unmatched: 14. This CDR3 comprises 17 residues. Germline assignment: CDR1 SEHNR and CDR2 FQNEAQ (reference sequence).

This clonotype was detected many times. The chain links TRBV10-3 to TRBJ1-5; D remains unclear. Trimming pared 3 bases from V and 7 bases from J, leaving 10 bases between. Germline CDR1 ENHRY, CDR2 SYGVKD. This CDR3 has 13 residues. DNA for the CDR3: TGTGCCATCAGTGATACGGGAGGACAGCCCCAGCATTTT. This sequence encodes CAISDTGGQPQHF.

Notes on this clonotype: A read error may be the cause here, since a much bigger clone is one base away. The chain uses TRBV29-1 and TRBJ2-1; no reliable D call. Trimming took 4 bases from V and 6 from J, leaving 16 bases between them. The CDR3 loop spans 14 amino acids. Germline lookup yields CDR1 SQVTM and CDR2 ANQGSEA. CDR3 coding DNA: TGCAGCGTTGCGAAGACCTCGAGCGTCAATGAGCAGTTCTTC. This encodes CSVAKTSSVNEQFF.

There are many counts of this clonotype. This chain joins TRBV4-1 and TRBJ1-4, with D maybe TRBD1 (5 bases). This CDR3 comprises 16 residues. The V gene lost 3 bases and the J gene lost 8 bases, with 19 bases spanning the gap. The germline CDR1 and CDR2 sequences are MGHRA and YSYEKL. The DNA for the CDR3 is TGCGCCAGCAGCCATCCCCCGGGACTGGAGTTAGAAAAACTGTTTTTT. Amino acid sequence: CASSHPPGLELEKLFF.

On this clonotype: A clone one base away is much larger, so this may be a read error. The CDR3 DNA sequence: TGTGTCAGCAGCGGGTTTCTCCAAGAGACCCAGTACTTC. It yields the protein CVSSGFLQETQYF. V gene TRBV14 combines with J gene TRBJ2-5; a weak D match, TRBD2 (6 bases). The CDR3 length is 13 residues. CDR1 is SGHDN, CDR2 FVKESK, per germline. The full variable domain, rest sourced from reference TRBV14 and TRBJ2-5, is EAGVTQFPSHSVIEKGQTVTLRCDPISGHDNLYWYRRVMGKEIKFLLHFVKESKQDESGMPNNRFLAERTGGTYSTLKVQPAELEDSGVYFCVSSGFLQETQYFGPGTRLLVL.

This clonotype was found many times. V usage is TRBV14 and J usage is TRBJ2-5; D gene unclear. V dropped 1 base and J dropped 0 bases, with 12 bases sitting between them. Germline V gene sequence: CDR1 SGHDN, CDR2 FVKESK. This CDR3 region has 16 residues. The CDR3 is CASSQVKYTYQETQYF. CDR3 sequence (DNA): TGTGCCAGCAGCCAAGTTAAGTATACGTACCAAGAGACCCAGTACTTC.

With regard to this clonotype: At one end, the junction sequence differs from germline, possibly due to a read error. The V and J genes are TRBV6-5 and TRBJ2-1, with 7 positions matching TRBD1. Per germline, CDR1 MNHEY and CDR2 SVGAGI. This CDR3 has 15 amino acids. The CDR3 nucleotides read TGTGCCAGCATTCACAGGGGCAGCTCCTACAATGAGCTGTTCTTC. It codes for CASIHRGSSYNELFF.

The CDR3 nucleotides are TGCAGTGCTACAGATCTTCTGGCGTGGGAGGGCCGAACCAAAAACATTCAGTACTTC. Residues: CSATDLLAWEGRTKNIQYF. The V and J genes are TRBV20-1 and TRBJ2-4, with TRBD2 identical over 7 bases. With 4 bases clipped from V and 2 bases from J, the junction kept 20 bases outside the gene matches. Germline V CDR1 and CDR2: DFQATT, SNEGSKA (reference sequence). The CDR3 contains 19 residues.

Remarks on this clonotype: A much larger clone is a single base away; this may be a read error. The J gene is TRBJ2-5, the V gene TRBV5-1; tentatively, D is TRBD2 (6 bases). V lost 7 bases and J lost 5, with 15 bases in between. The CDR3 covers 13 residues. Germline loops: CDR1 SGHRS, CDR2 YFSETQ. CDR3 bases: TGCGCCAGCGGCGCGGGACCCCTCGAGACCCAGTACTTC. It specifies CASGAGPLETQYF.

The table lists this clonotype with a few counts. The chain employs TRBV11-1 and TRBJ2-7, with TRBD2 matching over 7 bases. Losses at the gene ends were 4 bases for V and 9 bases for J; bases not matched to a gene: 15. The CDR3 sequence is 15 residues long. CDR1 and CDR2 (germline): SGHAT, FQDESV (reference sequence). CDR3 nucleotides: TGTGCCAGCAGCTCGGGAGGACAACTATACAGCGGGCAGTACTTC. Translated, it gives CASSSGGQLYSGQYF.